This T cell receptor (beta chain) was profiled in a study of blood T cell repertoires in COVID-19. Across the study: Samples representing acute and convalescent COVID-19 were sourced from the United States, Italy and Spain. T cells, B-cell-depleted T cells, or PBMCs provided the cDNA or gDNA that served as material.

The CDR3 consists of 16 residues. Looked up from germline, CDR1 is SSHAT and CDR2 is FNYEAQ (reference sequence). V gave up 4 bases and J gave up 5 bases; unmatched junction bases: 12. In the study's own analysis: For nucleated cells, counts were estimated from reference gene primer amplification. Libraries were prepared by immunoSEQ multiplex PCR; TCRdb keeps only in-frame clonotypes and omits some of them. V and J calls and clone size are copied from that table; D and trimming were computed from the DNA. The sample lists around 160,000 clones; 80% were seen once. The chain uses TRBV7-7 and TRBJ2-3; 7 bases are a match to TRBD2. Sequencing was done on a sample of peripheral blood. The source of this sequence is a man in his 60s with active or convalescent COVID-19. CDR3 bases: TGTGCCAGCAGCTCCTCACCGTCGCGGGAGTTAGATACGCAGTATTTT. Its translation: CASSSSPSRELDTQYF.